Below, 25 T cell receptor beta chains from the same sample are listed, as sequenced in a study of cytomegalovirus exposure and HLA in healthy donors. PCR involved 60 Vbeta and 13 Jbeta primers. Repertoires were generated with immunoSEQ multiplex PCR, while TCRdb's copy carries only in-frame clones and drops some. In all, the sample yields 130,000 or so clones. Sequencing used PBMCs. The receptor source for this set is a woman in her thirties or forties in good health and CMV-seronegative.

The chain carries TRBV6-1 and TRBJ2-5; 7 bases map to TRBD1. This CDR3 is 13 amino acids long. V dropped 6 bases and J dropped 4; count of bases not matched to a gene: 5. The V gene's germline CDR1 is MNHNS and CDR2 SASEGT. CDR3 amino acids: CASRVRDRETQYF. The CDR3 nucleotides read TGTGCCAGCAGGGTCCGGGACAGAGAGACCCAGTACTTC.

This chain joins TRBV25-1 and TRBJ1-6, with 8 bases lining up with TRBD1. Germline CDR1 is MGHDK and CDR2 is SYGVNS. Trimming took 6 bases from V and 1 from J; bases not matched to a gene: 8. The CDR3 covers 17 residues. CDR3 nucleotide sequence: TGTGCCAGCAGAAAAACAGGGGGTGGGTCCTATAATTCACCCCTCCACTTT. Translation: CASRKTGGGSYNSPLHF.

The V and J genes are TRBV7-8 and TRBJ1-1, with TRBD1 matching over 9 bases. V gave up 5 bases and J gave up 2 bases; unmatched junction bases: 6. The germline gives CDR1 SGHVS, CDR2 FQNEAQ. The CDR3 length is 15 residues. The CDR3 DNA reads as TGTGCCAGCAGCACGAGACAGGGGGGAAACACTGAAGCTTTCTTT. Its translation is CASSTRQGGNTEAFF.

The chain employs TRBV28 and TRBJ1-1; 8 bases are shared with TRBD1. The V gene end was trimmed by 7 bases and the J gene end by 1 base; junction bases not matched to a gene: 5. Germline lookup yields CDR1 MDHEN and CDR2 SYDVKM. The CDR3 loop spans 14 amino acids. The CDR3 DNA follows: TGTGCCAGCAAAAATCAGGGGGCGAACACTGAAGCTTTCTTT. Protein: CASKNQGANTEAFF. Variable domain in full (rest from reference TRBV28 and TRBJ1-1): DVKVTQSSRYLVKRTGEKVFLECVQDMDHENMFWYRQDPGLGLRLIYFSYDVKMKEKGDIPEGYSVSREKKERFSLILESASTNQTSMYLCASKNQGANTEAFFGQGTRLTVV.

V usage is TRBV4-1 and J usage is TRBJ1-6; possibly TRBD1 for D (6 bases). This CDR3 region has 19 residues. Per the germline V gene, CDR1 is MGHRA and CDR2 is YSYEKL. Trimming left V 4 bases short and J 11 bases short, with 30 bases between. The CDR3 region is CASSLTGGSFRDNSPPLHF. In DNA form, the CDR3 reads TGCGCCAGCAGCCTTACCGGGGGGTCTTTCCGGGACAACAGTCCACCCCTCCACTTT.

Note on this clone: Germline is not matched at one junction end, which may reflect a read error. The chain employs TRBV4-3 and TRBJ1-2; TRBD1 is a possible D gene (5 bases). Germline V lookup: CDR1 LGHNA, CDR2 YSLEER. The CDR3 is made up of 13 amino acids. CDR3 amino acids: CASSQAGNYDYTF. For the CDR3, the DNA is TGCGCCAGCAGCCAAGCAGGGAACTATGACTACACCTTC.

The V gene is TRBV19, the J gene TRBJ2-1; D is perhaps TRBD1 (5 bases). CDR3 length: 14 residues. V was shortened by 9 bases and J by 6 bases, with 18 bases between the two germline ends. Germline assignment: CDR1 LNHDA and CDR2 SQIVND (reference sequence). CDR3 in amino acids: CASETGHRTNEQFF. CDR3 coding DNA: TGTGCCAGCGAAACCGGTCACAGGACCAATGAGCAGTTCTTC.

The chain is built from TRBV9 and TRBJ1-1; TRBD1 agrees at 7 bases. Germline CDR1 SGDLS, CDR2 YYNGEE. Trimming at V came to 0 bases and at J to 5 bases, leaving 7 bases not matched to a gene. This CDR3 has 15 residues. CDR3 protein: CASSVGQGIKTEAFF. The CDR3 DNA reads TGTGCCAGCAGCGTAGGACAGGGCATAAAAACTGAAGCTTTCTTT.

The chain joins TRBV4-2 to TRBJ2-5, with 10 bases that match TRBD2. CDR3 length: 15 residues. V was pared by 2 bases and J by 1 base, with 1 base of the junction left unmatched. CDR1 LGHNA and CDR2 YNFKEQ come from the germline V gene. In DNA, the CDR3 is TGTGCCAGCAGCCAAAGGACTAGCGGCCAAGAGACCCAGTACTTC. It specifies CASSQRTSGQETQYF.

The chain joins TRBV18 to TRBJ1-2; perhaps TRBD1 as D (6 bases). Germline loops: CDR1 KGHSH, CDR2 LQKENI. The V and J ends lost 6 bases and 0 bases respectively, with 17 bases between them. The CDR3 loop spans 16 amino acids. The CDR3 here is CASSPGGAQSNYGYTF. The DNA for the CDR3 is TGTGCCAGCTCCCCGGGGGGGGCGCAATCTAACTATGGCTACACCTTC.

The J gene is TRBJ1-3, the V gene TRBV29-1, with D perhaps matching TRBD1 (6 bases). Germline CDR1 SQVTM, CDR2 ANQGSEA. V was cut by 3 bases and J by 1 base, with 13 bases left in between. There are 15 residues in the CDR3. CDR3 sequence: CSVDVGQGSGNTIYF. The DNA for the CDR3 is TGCAGCGTTGACGTAGGCCAGGGGTCTGGAAACACCATATATTTT.

The CDR3 here is CASGMTGISYEQYV. CDR3 coding DNA: TGTGCCAGCGGTATGACAGGAATCTCCTACGAGCAGTACGTC. The chain uses TRBV2 and TRBJ2-7, with D possibly being TRBD1 (6 bases). Trimming removed 8 bases at V and 0 bases at J, with 14 bases between. Germline assignment: CDR1 SNHLY and CDR2 FYNNEI. CDR3 length: 14 amino acids.

The chain carries TRBV7-2 and TRBJ2-5, with 8 bases fitting TRBD2. Germline CDR1 SGHTA, CDR2 FQGNSA. This CDR3 is 14 amino acids long. J lost 5 bases, V lost 8 bases, and 10 bases had no gene match. This CDR3 is CASGGLGGGETQYF. CDR3 sequence (DNA): TGTGCCAGCGGGGGACTAGGGGGTGGCGAGACCCAGTACTTC.

The chain carries TRBV28 and TRBJ2-5; 9 bases map to TRBD2. CDR3 length: 15 amino acids. Germline V lookup: CDR1 MDHEN, CDR2 SYDVKM. Trimming removed 6 bases from V and 5 bases from J; junction bases left unmatched: 10. The CDR3 bases are TGTGCCAGCAGCGATAGCGGGGGCCCCGGGGAGACCCAGTACTTC. It specifies CASSDSGGPGETQYF. Based on the CDR3 plus reference TRBV28 and TRBJ2-5, the full variable domain is DVKVTQSSRYLVKRTGEKVFLECVQDMDHENMFWYRQDPGLGLRLIYFSYDVKMKEKGDIPEGYSVSREKKERFSLILESASTNQTSMYLCASSDSGGPGETQYFGPGTRLLVL.

The chain has TRBV6-1 and TRBJ2-3, with D perhaps matching TRBD1 (5 bases). Trimming pared 2 bases from V and 3 bases from J, leaving 12 bases between. The CDR3 contains 15 residues. The germline CDR1 and CDR2 sequences are MNHNS and SASEGT. The CDR3 loop reads CASSEYTQGTDTQYF. The CDR3 region has the DNA TGTGCCAGCAGTGAATATACCCAGGGTACAGATACGCAGTATTTT.

Note on this clone: The sample contains more than one DNA sequence encoding this CDR3. This chain joins TRBV28 and TRBJ1-1, with 9 bases aligning to TRBD1. Trimming took 6 bases from V and 0 from J; bases not matched to a gene: 11. There are 17 residues in the CDR3. Germline assignment: CDR1 MDHEN and CDR2 SYDVKM. CDR3 region: CASSMIAGTGLNTEAFF. The CDR3 DNA sequence: TGTGCCAGCAGCATGATAGCCGGGACAGGGCTGAACACTGAAGCTTTCTTT.

The V gene is TRBV7-2, the J gene TRBJ1-2; 7 positions match TRBD1. CDR1 is SGHTA, CDR2 FQGNSA, per germline. V shed 5 bases, J shed 8 bases, and the junction held 14 bases outside the gene matches. CDR3 length: 15 amino acids. CDR3 region: CASSTSPDRPSGYTF. CDR3 nucleotides: TGTGCCAGCAGCACTAGCCCGGACAGGCCTTCGGGCTACACCTTC.

V and J are TRBV28 and TRBJ2-7; TRBD1 aligns across 10 bases. Unmatched junction bases numbered 7, after V lost 4 bases and J lost 1 base. There are 16 residues in the CDR3. The germline CDR1 and CDR2 sequences are MDHEN and SYDVKM. The CDR3 sequence: CASSSPGQGESYEQYF. CDR3 coding DNA: TGTGCCAGCAGTTCCCCCGGACAGGGGGAGTCCTACGAGCAGTACTTC.

The V gene is TRBV6-6, the J gene TRBJ1-3; D gene unclear. The germline V and J ends were trimmed by 0 bases and 0 bases, with 6 bases remaining between them. The germline V gene encodes CDR1 MNHNY and CDR2 SVGAGI (reference sequence). The CDR3 loop spans 15 amino acids. CDR3 sequence reads: CASSYSPSSGNTIYF. DNA for the CDR3: TGTGCCAGCAGTTACTCTCCGAGCTCTGGAAACACCATATATTTT.

This chain connects TRBV28 to TRBJ1-2; TRBD1 agrees at 8 bases. Trimming took 7 bases from V and 6 from J; bases not matched to a gene: 10. CDR1 MDHEN and CDR2 SYDVKM come from the germline V gene. This CDR3 is 14 amino acids long. The CDR3 here is CASKSTRGRHGYTF. The CDR3 coding sequence is TGTGCCAGCAAGTCGACCAGGGGGCGCCATGGCTACACCTTC.

The V call is TRBV5-5, the J call TRBJ1-4; 8 bases line up with TRBD1. V lost 0 bases to trimming and J lost 4 bases; unmatched junction nucleotides: 8. The CDR3 spans 17 residues. CDR1 SGHKS and CDR2 YYEKEE come from the germline V gene (reference sequence). CDR3 nucleotide sequence: TGTGCCAGCAGCTTGGTTGGCAGGGGGCACGGTAATGAAAAACTGTTTTTT. It yields the protein CASSLVGRGHGNEKLFF.

V is TRBV5-4 and J is TRBJ2-2; 8 bases are a match to TRBD2. The CDR3 runs 16 residues. V lost 10 bases and J lost 3; bases outside the gene matches: 14. Germline V gives CDR1 SGHNT, CDR2 YYREEE (reference sequence). CDR3 amino acids: CAAKARGGPDTGELFF. CDR3 coding DNA: TGTGCCGCCAAAGCCCGGGGGGGGCCTGACACCGGGGAGCTGTTTTTT. Full variable domain (missing parts from reference TRBV5-4 and TRBJ2-2): ETGVTQSPTHLIKTRGQQVTLRCSSQSGHNTVSWYQQALGQGPQFIFQYYREEENGRGNFPPRFSGLQFPNYSSELNVNALELDDSALYLCAAKARGGPDTGELFFGEGSRLTVL.

The chain links TRBV14 to TRBJ2-5; 13 nucleotides agree with TRBD2. Germline trimming cut 4 bases from V and 7 bases from J; bases unmatched to any gene: 3. Per germline, CDR1 SGHDN and CDR2 FVKESK. This CDR3 region has 14 residues. The CDR3 loop is CASSLTSGGLTQYF. For the CDR3, the DNA is TGTGCCAGCAGCCTGACTAGCGGGGGGTTGACCCAGTACTTC.

The J gene is TRBJ2-1, the V gene TRBV7-2; TRBD2 matches at 7 bases. Germline V CDR1 and CDR2: SGHTA, FQGNSA. This CDR3 has 16 amino acids. Trimming at V came to 2 bases and at J to 4 bases, leaving 8 bases not matched to a gene. CDR3 bases: TGTGCCAGCAGCTTATCAAGCGGGGTACTATACAATGAGCAGTTCTTC. Translating it yields CASSLSSGVLYNEQFF.

V is TRBV4-2 and J is TRBJ1-1, with 8 bases identical to TRBD1. J lost 4 bases, V lost 2 bases, and 9 bases had no gene match. This CDR3 has 16 residues. The germline V gene has CDR1 LGHNA and CDR2 YNFKEQ. The CDR3 loop reads CASSQIQGAGGTEAFF. The DNA for the CDR3 is TGTGCCAGCAGCCAAATTCAGGGGGCGGGTGGCACTGAAGCTTTCTTT.